This T cell receptor beta chain was captured by sequencing in a study of T cell changes during pregnancy in multiple sclerosis. The CDR3 is 13 amino acids. Germline CDR1 SGHNT, CDR2 YYREEE (reference sequence). Trimming shortened V by 4 bases and J by 7 bases, and 15 bases separated the two germline ends. Measured with immunoSEQ multiplex PCR; TCRdb has only the in-frame clones, and not every one. The sample records about 40,000 clones, just over 90% being singletons. The specimen sequenced was PBMCs (not recorded whether the cells were cultured). This sequence joins TRBV5-4 and TRBJ2-7; D is possibly TRBD1 or TRBD2 (5 bases each). The TCR originated in a female donor with multiple sclerosis, enrolled in a pregnancy study. CDR3 amino acids: CASSPGPPGEQYF. DNA for the CDR3: TGTGCCAGCAGCCCGGGACCACCGGGGGAGCAGTACTTC.